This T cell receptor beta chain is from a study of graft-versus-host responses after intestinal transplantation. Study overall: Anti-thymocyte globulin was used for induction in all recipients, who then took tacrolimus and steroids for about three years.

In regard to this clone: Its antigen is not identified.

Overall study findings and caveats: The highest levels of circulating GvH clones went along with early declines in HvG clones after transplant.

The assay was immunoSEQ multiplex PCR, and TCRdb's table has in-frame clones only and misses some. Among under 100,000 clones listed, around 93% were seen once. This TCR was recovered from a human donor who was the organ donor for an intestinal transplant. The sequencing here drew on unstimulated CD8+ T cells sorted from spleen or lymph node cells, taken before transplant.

In DNA form, the CDR3 reads TGTGCCAGCAGTTTGGACAGCTTGAACACTGAAGCTTTCTTT. It encodes CASSLDSLNTEAFF. The chain combines TRBV6-6 with TRBJ1-1; maybe TRBD1 (6 bases). Per germline, CDR1 MNHNY and CDR2 SVGAGI (reference sequence). V lost 4 bases to trimming and J lost 0 bases, with 9 bases between them. The CDR3 length is 14 residues.